The clone carrying this T cell receptor beta chain was recorded at least ten times. Its cognate antigen is unknown. The data belong to a study of breast tumors, draining lymph nodes, adjacent tissues. General observations from the study: Tumors had less TCR diversity than lymph nodes, more than nontumor tissue. Data only fit, rather than demonstrated, lymph node origin of most tumor T cells. Findings are consistent with lymph node origin and intratumoral expansion of most tumor T cells. Luminal-like breast cancer showed significantly greater tumor-nontumor repertoire similarity than basal-like breast cancer did.

MiXCR, run by TCRdb on the multiplex PCR reads, gives a single entry per CDR3 protein. The table lists 150,000 to 200,000 distinct CDR3 sequences, 33% of them singletons. Breast cancer patients provided tissue from their axillary draining lymph nodes. The receptor was isolated from a female donor with breast cancer. Some clones in this sample may be carry-over from other donors' samples. Sequenced material: axillary lymph node tissue.

The CDR3 spells CASSRLAGGLETQYF. CDR3 coding DNA: TGCGCCAGCAGCCGGTTGGCGGGGGGGCTAGAGACCCAGTACTTC. The V gene is TRBV5-1, the J gene TRBJ2-5; 9 bases line up with TRBD2. CDR1 is SGHRS, CDR2 YFSETQ, per germline. J was trimmed by 4 bases and V by 4 bases; bases with no gene match: 8. The CDR3 is made up of 15 amino acids.